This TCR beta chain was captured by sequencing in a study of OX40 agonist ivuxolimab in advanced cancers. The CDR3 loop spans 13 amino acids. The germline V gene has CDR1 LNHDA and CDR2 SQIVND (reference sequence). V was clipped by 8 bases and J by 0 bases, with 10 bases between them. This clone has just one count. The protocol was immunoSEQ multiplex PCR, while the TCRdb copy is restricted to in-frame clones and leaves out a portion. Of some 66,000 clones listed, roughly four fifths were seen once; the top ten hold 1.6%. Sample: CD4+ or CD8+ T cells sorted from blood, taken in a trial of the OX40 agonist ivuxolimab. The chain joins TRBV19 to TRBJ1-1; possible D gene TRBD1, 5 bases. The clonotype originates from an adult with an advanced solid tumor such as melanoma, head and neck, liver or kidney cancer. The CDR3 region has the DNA TGTGCCAGTGCCGGGACTTTGAACACTGAAGCTTTCTTT. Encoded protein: CASAGTLNTEAFF.